The clone carrying this TCR beta chain was found many times. The junction departs from germline at one end; a sequencing error may be responsible. The data were obtained in a study of regulatory T cells in long-lasting Graves disease. As to time point: newly diagnosed GD, antithyroid drugs for less than 3 months. The TCR library was made from RNA extracted from PBMCs. Assembly of TCR beta libraries relied on iRepertoire HTBI primers together with Arm-PCR of CDR3 regions. MiXCR was run by TCRdb on the multiplex PCR reads, yielding one entry per CDR3 protein. The sample includes around 480,000 distinct CDR3 sequences, 15% to 20% seen only once; the top ten take over 9%. The same specimen was also included in a second study, on T cells in Graves' hyperthyroidism and ophthalmopathy.

This clonotype was obtained from a man aged 35-49 years with Graves disease. The sequencing used peripheral blood mononuclear cells (PBMCs), collected at new diagnosis, from a patient treated with antithyroid drugs.

In nucleotides, the CDR3 is TGTGCCAGCAGTCTAGCCGCTAGCACAGATACGCAGTATTTT. Encoded protein: CASSLAASTDTQYF. The rearrangement links TRBV12-3 or TRBV12-4 to TRBJ2-3, with D tentatively TRBD2 (5 bases). The CDR3 contains 14 residues.